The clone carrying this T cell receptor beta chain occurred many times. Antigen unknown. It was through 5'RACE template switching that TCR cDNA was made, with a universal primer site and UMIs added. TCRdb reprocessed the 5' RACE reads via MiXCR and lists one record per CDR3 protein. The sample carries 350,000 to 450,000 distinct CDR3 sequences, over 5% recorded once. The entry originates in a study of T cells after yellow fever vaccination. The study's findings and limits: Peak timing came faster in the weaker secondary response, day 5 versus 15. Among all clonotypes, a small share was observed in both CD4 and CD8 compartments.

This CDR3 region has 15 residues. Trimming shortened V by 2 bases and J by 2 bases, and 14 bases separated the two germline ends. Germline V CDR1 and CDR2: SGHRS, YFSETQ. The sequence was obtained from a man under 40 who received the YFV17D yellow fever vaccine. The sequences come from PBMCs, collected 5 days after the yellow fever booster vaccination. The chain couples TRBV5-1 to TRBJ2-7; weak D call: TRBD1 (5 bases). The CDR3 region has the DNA TGCGCCAGCAGCTTCCGACAGTCCCCCCCCTACGAGCAGTACTTC. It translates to CASSFRQSPPYEQYF.